A single T cell receptor (beta chain) is shown here with its context. The data are from a study of blood T cell repertoires in COVID-19. Overall study context: The United States, Italy and Spain provided the acute and convalescent COVID-19 samples.

The germline CDR1 and CDR2 sequences are SGHAT and FQNNGV. The CDR3 is 15 residues long. V trimming: 5 bases; J trimming: 4 bases; junction bases outside the gene matches: 8. Assay used: immunoSEQ multiplex PCR; TCRdb lists only in-frame clones, some missing. Of some 93,000 clones listed, approximately 86% are singletons. Sample: peripheral blood. The chain links TRBV11-2 to TRBJ2-1, with TRBD1 matching 7 bases. This TCR came from a man aged 50 to 59 with acute or convalescent COVID-19. The CDR3 spells CASSLIPGQYNEQFF. CDR3 sequence (DNA): TGTGCCAGCAGCCTGATCCCGGGACAGTACAATGAGCAGTTCTTC.